This section outlines one T cell receptor beta chain sequence together with its context. Which antigen it targets is not known. No clone much larger than this one lies a single base away; base qualities are absent. This sample is drawn from a study of CD8+ T cells in alopecia areata (dated by TCRdb to 2016 to 2018). Context from the whole study: Treated patients were enrolled in an open-label pilot trial of oral tofacitinib at 5 to 10 mg twice daily for moderate-to-severe alopecia areata. The study used high-throughput TCRbeta sequencing to examine T cell clonal expansion in alopecia areata, in both the C3H/HeJ mouse model and human patients. immunoSEQ multiplex PCR using 35 Vbeta forward primers and 13 Jbeta reverse primers was used to amplify TCRbeta CDR3 regions. RNA was extracted with the PAXgene miRNA kit for fixed scalp, the miRNeasy kit for PBMCs, and the RNeasy kit for mouse skin. Patients stayed on tofacitinib for 6 to 18 months and then had 6 months of follow-up off drug so that delayed response and recurrence could be assessed. Biopsies were taken from tofacitinib-treated patients at baseline and again at 4 and 24 weeks into treatment, and several of those patients also had a later scalp biopsy. Clonality in the scalp was compared among normal scalp (n=4), patchy alopecia areata scalp (n=8), and alopecia totalis/universalis scalp (n=8). On the human side, TCRbeta sequencing was run on scalp tissue and on sorted CD4+ and CD8+ peripheral blood T cells from healthy controls and from alopecia areata patients with either patchy or totalis/universalis disease. What the work shows at the level of the full study, not this receptor alone: Lesional scalp, especially in alopecia totalis/universalis, showed higher clonality and more expanded CD8+ clones than normal scalp, suggesting antigenic drive. Resident alphabeta T cells in normal human skin are also sequenced, complicating scalp TCR repertoire analysis, unlike mouse skin dominated by gammadelta T cells. Shared TCR sequences between patients were less evident than in mice, which may be partly attributable to HLA diversity in the patient population.

The cysteine opens and the phenylalanine closes a CDR3 of 14 amino acids. Just CDR3 DNA is preserved here, 42 bases in frame from base 1. Per the germline V gene, LGHNT is the CDR1 and FRNRAP is the CDR2. Trimming removed 3 bases from V and 5 bases from J; the gene matches leave 6 bases unexplained. Libraries came from the immunoSEQ multiplex PCR assay. RNA was extracted from all samples and reverse transcribed into cDNA, which served as template for TCR sequencing. SuperScript III was used for first-strand cDNA synthesis, primed with a 2:1 mix of oligo-dT and random hexamers. A synthetic immune receptor repertoire was used to assess amplification bias, and residual bias was removed computationally. Regarding the original processing steps: Raw reads were preprocessed to remove errors, and CDR3 was defined according to IMGT conventions as the region from the conserved cysteine to phenylalanine. Clonality was calculated as 1 minus Shannon entropy normalized by log2 of the number of productive unique TCRs. Whether each scalp clone was CD4 or CD8 was inferred by checking scalp TCRbeta sequences against the CD4 and CD8 repertoires from sorted blood. Imported from immuneACCESS, the table was reduced by TCRdb to in-frame sequences with V and J called. These copies leave out some clones; in studies compared against another copy, an unresolved V gene accounts for under half, and the cause of the remainder is not known. D and trimming were read from the DNA, whereas the V and J calls and clone size are those reported in that table. In all, the sample holds about 150,000 clones, and about 87% of those were seen once. The biggest ten clones account for about 15% of the sample.

The time point label of this sample denotes: baseline before oral tofacitinib. Lesional scalp punch biopsies and peripheral blood were obtained from alopecia areata patients. After PBMCs were isolated by density centrifugation and stained for CD3, CD4 and CD8, a FACSAria was used to sort CD4+ and CD8+ T cells. The clonotype originates from a human donor with alopecia areata. The starting material was CD8+ T cells sorted from blood, obtained at week 0. Here the chain combines TRBV12-5 and TRBJ1-1; 7 nucleotides in the junction match TRBD1. The CDR3 reads as follows: CASGLLTGRTEAFF. The DNA sequence reads TGTGCTAGTGGTTTATTGACAGGGAGGACTGAAGCTTTCTTT.